Below are 16 T cell receptor beta chains sequenced from a single sample in a study of CD8+CD57+ T cells in acquired aplastic anemia. Selection for sequencing was limited to patients who had shown CD8+CD57+ cell expansion by flow cytometry. Genomic DNA templated the TCR beta VDJ and CDR3 profiling. TCRdb re-analysed the reads in MiXCR, keeping a single row per CDR3 protein. The sample holds over 150,000 distinct CDR3 sequences, 63% seen once. The sequenced material came from sorted CD4+, CD8+, or CD8+CD57+ T cells (not recorded which) from PBMCs. These receptors came from a human donor with aplastic anemia.

This clonotype was observed a handful of times. V gene TRBV7-2 combines with J gene TRBJ1-6; 8 bases are a match to TRBD1. This CDR3 comprises 16 residues. CDR1 SGHTA and CDR2 FQGNSA come from the germline V gene. V was clipped by 5 bases and J by 10 bases; unmatched bases: 13. CDR3 sequence reads: CASSEYQGALSSPLHF. The CDR3 nucleotides read TGTGCCAGCAGCGAATATCAGGGGGCTCTTAGCTCACCCCTCCACTTT.

This chain joins TRBV2 and TRBJ2-3; D call uncertain. Germline V gene lookup returns CDR1 SNHLY and CDR2 FYNNEI. Deletions cut 5 bases from V and 6 bases from J, with 12 bases between. This CDR3 has 13 amino acids. CDR3 sequence (DNA): TGTGCCAGCAGTCCCTCCTACGTGGATACGCAGTATTTT. It is translated as CASSPSYVDTQYF.

The chain has TRBV5-1 and TRBJ2-1; D is possibly TRBD1 (6 bases). The CDR3 totals 12 residues. Germline lookup yields CDR1 SGHRS and CDR2 YFSETQ. V dropped 4 bases and J dropped 8 bases, with 10 bases sitting between them. CDR3 amino acids: CASSIQGHEQFF. In DNA form, the CDR3 reads TGCGCCAGCAGCATACAGGGCCATGAGCAGTTCTTC. The full variable domain, rest sourced from reference TRBV5-1 and TRBJ2-1, is KAGVTQTPRYLIKTRGQQVTLSCSPISGHRSVSWYQQTPGQGLQFLFEYFSETQRNKGNFPGRFSGRQFSNSRSEMNVSTLELGDSALYLCASSIQGHEQFFGPGTRLTVL.

The chain joins TRBV2 to TRBJ2-7; 9 positions agree with TRBD2. V lost 7 bases, J lost 1 base, and 5 bases stayed unmatched. The V gene's germline CDR1 is SNHLY and CDR2 FYNNEI. The CDR3 totals 14 residues. CDR3 in amino acids: CASKRTSGSYEQYF. As DNA, the CDR3 is TGTGCCAGCAAAAGAACTAGCGGGTCCTACGAGCAGTACTTC. Using reference TRBV2 and TRBJ2-7 for the parts outside the CDR3, the full variable domain is EPEVTQTPSHQVTQMGQEVILRCVPISNHLYFYWYRQILGQKVEFLVSFYNNEISEKSEIFDDQFSVERPDGSNFTLKIRSTKLEDSAMYFCASKRTSGSYEQYFGPGTRLTVT.

Regarding this clonotype: Relative to the germline gene, one junction end is altered; a read error may explain this. V gene TRBV4-2 combines with J gene TRBJ2-1, with 8 bases aligning to TRBD1. This CDR3 has 16 residues. In germline, CDR1 is LGHNA, CDR2 YNFKEQ. CDR3 amino acids: CASGQEGQGARNEQFF. The CDR3 DNA reads TGTGCCAGCGGCCAAGAAGGGCAGGGGGCGCGGAATGAGCAGTTCTTC.

This clonotype was counted at least ten times. The V and J genes are TRBV7-9 and TRBJ1-1; D possibly corresponds to TRBD1 (6 bases). CDR1 is SEHNR and CDR2 is FQNEAQ in the germline V gene (reference sequence). Trimming pared 3 bases from V and 2 bases from J, leaving 13 bases between. This CDR3 has 15 amino acids. The chain's CDR3 is CASSFAQGKNTEAFF. DNA for the CDR3: TGTGCCAGCAGCTTCGCTCAGGGGAAAAACACTGAAGCTTTCTTT.

The gene calls are TRBV15 and TRBJ2-4; perhaps TRBD2 as D (7 bases). The germline V gene has CDR1 LNHNV and CDR2 YYDKDF (reference sequence). CDR3 length equals 16 residues. Trimming pared 1 base from V and 6 bases from J, leaving 16 bases between. DNA of the CDR3: TGTGCCACCAGCAGAGGGGGGGGCGGCGGAGCAAACATTCAGTACTTC. Encoded protein: CATSRGGGGGANIQYF.

This clonotype was counted many times. The chain employs TRBV5-6 and TRBJ2-7, with D hard to call. Germline V lookup: CDR1 SGHDT, CDR2 YYEEEE. Trimming took 0 bases from V and 1 from J, leaving 8 bases between them. The CDR3 is 14 amino acids. CDR3 sequence reads: CASSLDGPSYEQYF. The CDR3 coding sequence is TGTGCCAGCAGCTTGGACGGTCCGTCCTACGAGCAGTACTTC.

At least ten counts were recorded for this clonotype. V gene TRBV12-3 or TRBV12-4 combines with J gene TRBJ1-1; TRBD1 matches at 7 bases. With 3 bases clipped from V and 6 bases from J, the junction kept 1 base outside the gene matches. This CDR3 is built from 12 residues. The CDR3 region has the DNA TGTGCCAGCAGTTTCACAGGGGCTGAAGCTTTCTTT. Translated: CASSFTGAEAFF.

This clonotype was counted at least ten times. J is TRBJ1-2 and V is TRBV4-1; D remains unclear. Per the germline V gene, CDR1 is MGHRA and CDR2 is YSYEKL. This CDR3 region has 14 residues. The germline V and J ends were trimmed by 3 bases and 0 bases, with 8 bases remaining between them. The CDR3 reads CASSHHTANYGYTF. DNA for the CDR3: TGCGCCAGCAGCCACCACACCGCTAACTATGGCTACACCTTC.

The chain links TRBV20-1 to TRBJ1-2, with 7 positions matching TRBD1. Losses at the gene ends were 6 bases for V and 8 bases for J; bases not matched to a gene: 9. Germline assignment: CDR1 DFQATT and CDR2 SNEGSKA (reference sequence). The CDR3 is 12 amino acids. CDR3 sequence (DNA): TGCAGTGCCCTTGGACAGGCGGACGGCTACACCTTC. It codes for CSALGQADGYTF.

In its sample, this clonotype was seen once. The V gene is TRBV19, the J gene TRBJ2-7, with TRBD2 matching over 7 bases. CDR3 length: 13 amino acids. V was pared by 11 bases and J by 6 bases, with 13 bases of the junction left unmatched. Germline CDR1 reads LNHDA; CDR2 reads SQIVND (reference sequence). The CDR3: CAWSREGLGEQYF. CDR3 sequence (DNA): TGTGCCTGGAGTAGGGAGGGCCTGGGCGAGCAGTACTTC.

This clonotype appeared a few times. V is TRBV19 and J is TRBJ2-7; no definite D call. V dropped 4 bases and J dropped 1 base, with 8 bases sitting between them. Germline CDR1 is LNHDA and CDR2 is SQIVND (reference sequence). The CDR3 is 13 residues long. CDR3 bases: TGTGCCAGTAGTAACCCCCCATCCTACGAGCAGTACTTC. Its protein product is CASSNPPSYEQYF.

The chain couples TRBV6-5 to TRBJ2-7; TRBD1 is a possible D gene (6 bases). CDR1 is MNHEY and CDR2 is SVGAGI in the germline V gene. This CDR3 is built from 12 residues. The ends were cut back, 7 bases at V and 2 bases at J, with 9 bases in the middle. As DNA, the CDR3 is TGTGCCAGCACCGACAGGACCTACGAGCAGTACTTC. Its protein is CASTDRTYEQYF.

This clonotype has a handful of counts. The chain recombines TRBV7-2 with TRBJ1-2; D remains unclear. In germline, CDR1 is SGHTA, CDR2 FQGNSA. The CDR3 has 13 residues. Trimming left V 5 bases short and J 5 bases short, with 12 bases between. CDR3 sequence reads: CASSPRSQYGYTF. Here the CDR3 DNA reads TGTGCCAGCAGCCCGCGGAGCCAGTATGGCTACACCTTC.

The sample holds one count of this clonotype. The V call is TRBV20-1, the J call TRBJ1-2, with 11 bases matching TRBD1. The germline CDR1 and CDR2 sequences are DFQATT and SNEGSKA (reference sequence). The CDR3 has 16 amino acids. V dropped 2 bases and J dropped 0; count of bases not matched to a gene: 5. Here the CDR3 reads CSARWTGGASNYGYTF. In DNA, the CDR3 is TGCAGTGCTAGATGGACAGGGGGCGCCTCTAACTATGGCTACACCTTC.